This entry lists 6 T cell receptor beta chains sequenced from one sample in a study of T-cell memory formation after mild COVID-19. TCRdb itself ran the 5' RACE reads through MiXCR, one entry per CDR3 protein. The profile shows fewer than 350,000 distinct CDR3 sequences, approximately 15% of them singletons. The sample taken for sequencing was PBMCs or a T cell subset sorted from them (not recorded which). The receptors stem from a man younger than 30 who had mild COVID-19 (a few samples of this study predate the infection). Cell type and time point are not known.

This clonotype was observed a few times. The rearrangement joins TRBV5-1 to TRBJ2-3; D is undetermined. Trimming left V 6 bases short and J 6 bases short, with 14 bases between. This CDR3 is 13 amino acids long. Germline CDR1 reads SGHRS; CDR2 reads YFSETQ. CDR3 nucleotide sequence: TGCGCCAGCAACCAAGGTCCGGAGGATACGCAGTATTTT. Amino acid sequence: CASNQGPEDTQYF.

This clonotype was detected only a few times. For the CDR3, the DNA is TGTGCCAGCAGCTCACGGGGAATCCGGGACAGAGGAAATCAGCCCCAGCATTTT. Protein sequence: CASSSRGIRDRGNQPQHF. The gene calls are TRBV21-1 and TRBJ1-5; TRBD1, as called in the table, went unchecked against the DNA. TRBV21-1 is classified as a pseudogene. The CDR3 consists of 18 residues.

This clonotype has at least ten counts. V is TRBV5-1 and J is TRBJ2-5; 9 nucleotides agree with TRBD2. CDR1 is SGHRS, CDR2 YFSETQ, per germline. The CDR3 covers 16 residues. After removal of 2 bases from V and 6 bases from J, the junction contained 11 bases not matched to a gene. CDR3 loop: CASSLPGGGAWKTQYF. The CDR3 DNA sequence: TGCGCCAGCAGCTTACCTGGCGGGGGGGCGTGGAAGACCCAGTACTTC.

This clonotype came up a few times. The chain has TRBV6-7 and TRBJ2-2, with D unclear. TRBV6-7 is given ORF status, its function remaining uncertain. The CDR3 spans 12 residues. Between the trimmed V and J ends, which lost 8 bases and 5 bases, there was a span of 9 bases. The CDR3 reads CASQSVTGELFF. CDR3 nucleotide sequence: TGTGCCAGCCAGTCGGTGACCGGGGAGCTGTTTTTT.

The chain links TRBV28 to TRBJ2-2, with D possibly TRBD2 on 5 matching bases. V lost 6 bases, J lost 5 bases, and 10 bases lay in between. The V gene's germline CDR1 is MDHEN and CDR2 SYDVKM. The CDR3 runs 13 residues. CDR3 bases: TGTGCCAGCAGATTGACGGGGACCGGGGAGCTGTTTTTT. Protein product: CASRLTGTGELFF.

The table lists this clonotype with a few counts. The CDR3 reads CASSRGGSHTEAFF. Here the CDR3 DNA reads TGTGCCAGCAGCCGTGGGGGCAGCCACACTGAAGCTTTCTTT. J is TRBJ1-1 and V is TRBV7-3; the D gene is possibly TRBD1 (6 bases). Germline CDR1 reads SGHTA; CDR2 reads FQGTGA. The CDR3 is 14 amino acids. V was pared by 5 bases and J by 3 bases, with 13 bases between.